The 13 T cell receptor beta chains given below trace back to one sample, sequenced in a study of monozygotic twins with inflammatory bowel disease. No DNA is given; TCRdb re-called the 5' RACE reads and lists each CDR3 protein once. The sample has about 380,000 distinct CDR3 sequences, and its top ten clones hold 2.5% to 3%. The specimen sequenced was blood. These receptors all come from a human donor with ulcerative colitis or Crohn's disease, or a healthy co-twin of an affected twin (not recorded which).

This sequence joins TRBV12-3 or TRBV12-4 and TRBJ2-1; TCRdb designates TRBD1, a call that cannot be tested without DNA. This CDR3 region has 13 residues. This chain's CDR3 is CASSFPGRYEQFF.

The chain joins TRBV28 to TRBJ1-5. The CDR3 spans 17 residues. Germline CDR1 and CDR2: MDHEN and SYDVKM. The CDR3 loop reads CASSTTSIIESNQPQHF.

The J gene is TRBJ1-2, the V gene TRBV7-7; TCRdb gives TRBD1 as the D gene, but with no DNA this cannot be confirmed. This CDR3 has 14 residues. Germline CDR1 SSHAT, CDR2 FNYEAQ (reference sequence). Here the CDR3 reads CASSPLGRDYGYTF.

J is TRBJ1-5 and V is TRBV18; the D call from TCRdb, TRBD1, cannot be confirmed without DNA. This CDR3 is built from 15 residues. From germline, CDR1 is KGHSH and CDR2 LQKENI. CDR3 residues: CASSPRQGATQPQHF.

This chain connects TRBV19 to TRBJ1-5. CDR1 and CDR2 from the germline V gene are LNHDA and SQIVND (reference sequence). This CDR3 is built from 15 residues. CDR3: CASAKRRNSNQPQHF.

The chain recombines TRBV20-1 with TRBJ2-3; without DNA, the TCRdb call of TRBD2 cannot be checked. The V gene's germline CDR1 is DFQATT and CDR2 SNEGSKA (reference sequence). There are 12 residues in the CDR3. The chain's CDR3 is CSGLADTDTQYF.

This rearrangement joins TRBV7-9 to TRBJ1-6; TCRdb gives TRBD1 as the D gene, but with no DNA this cannot be confirmed. The CDR3 contains 15 residues. The germline V gene encodes CDR1 SEHNR and CDR2 FQNEAQ (reference sequence). Here the CDR3 reads CASSLWDTANSPLHF. Using reference TRBV7-9 and TRBJ1-6 for the parts outside the CDR3, the full variable domain is DTGVSQNPRHKITKRGQNVTFRCDPISEHNRLYWYRQTLGQGPEFLTYFQNEAQLEKSRLLSDRFSAERPKGSFSTLEIQRTEQGDSAMYLCASSLWDTANSPLHFGNGTRLTVT.

This sequence joins TRBV20-1 and TRBJ2-3; as DNA is missing, the TRBD2 call by TCRdb cannot be tested. CDR3 length: 15 residues. Looked up from germline, CDR1 is DFQATT and CDR2 is SNEGSKA (reference sequence). CDR3 amino acids: CSARDLGLSTDTQYF.

J is TRBJ1-1 and V is TRBV12-5. The germline CDR1 and CDR2 sequences are LGHNT and FRNRAP. This CDR3 is built from 12 residues. The CDR3: CASGLVNTEAFF.

This rearrangement joins TRBV7-3 to TRBJ2-2. Germline CDR1 SGHTA, CDR2 FQGTGA. The CDR3 is 14 amino acids. CDR3 residues: CASRLGPIPGELFF.

The chain links TRBV7-6 to TRBJ2-1. CDR1 and CDR2 from the germline V gene are SGHVS and FNYEAQ. The CDR3 totals 16 residues. CDR3 residues: CASSALYLRPYNEQFF.

This rearrangement joins TRBV20-1 to TRBJ2-3; TCRdb designates TRBD1, a call that cannot be tested without DNA. This CDR3 spans 16 amino acids. Germline CDR1 and CDR2: DFQATT and SNEGSKA (reference sequence). The CDR3 loop reads CSAQGQGEGGTDTQYF.

The CDR3 sequence is CASSYSISTKGQGAFEQYF. The genes are TRBV6-2 or TRBV6-3 and TRBJ2-7; there is no DNA to check the TCRdb D call of TRBD1. In germline, CDR1 is MNHEY, CDR2 SVGEGT. The CDR3 sequence is 19 residues long.